The source of this TCR beta chain is a study of graft-versus-host responses after intestinal transplantation. The overall study: All recipients got anti-thymocyte globulin induction, then tacrolimus and steroids for three to four years. Study findings and constraints: Graft-versus-host to host-versus-graft clonal ratios in allografts were high in patients with graft-donor T cell macrochimerism. Detected in recipient marrow were GvH clones, some of which were first observed in ileum or blood.

With regard to this clone: Its target is not known.

CDR3 size: 15 residues. The germline gives CDR1 SGHRS, CDR2 YFSETQ. V shed 1 base and J shed 6 bases, with 14 bases lying between them. Tissue processing of the graft released intraepithelial and lamina propria lymphocytes from it. The repertoire was sequenced with immunoSEQ multiplex PCR; TCRdb's copy has only in-frame clones and lacks some. The sample holds approximately 15,000 clones, around three quarters seen once. The V and J genes are TRBV5-1 and TRBJ2-1; D uncertain. This clonotype originated in a human patient who received an intestinal transplant, so some T cells may come from the graft donor. Specimen: ileum tissue, collected approximately 97 days after intestinal transplant. The DNA of the CDR3 is TGCGCCAGCAGCTTGATCTACCCCCTCGGCAATGAGCAGTTCTTC. Its protein is CASSLIYPLGNEQFF.